Each of the 14 T cell receptor beta chains below was sequenced from the same sample in a study of early stage breast cancer tumors. The protocol was immunoSEQ multiplex PCR, while the TCRdb copy is restricted to in-frame clones and leaves out a portion. The data contain around 40,000 clones, about two thirds of them singletons. The sequenced material came from blood. Receptor source: a person aged 45 to 59 with breast cancer.

This clone was counted only a few times. V gene TRBV6-1 combines with J gene TRBJ1-2; TRBD1 is a possible D gene (5 bases). Germline V CDR1 and CDR2: MNHNS, SASEGT. Deletions cut 8 bases from V and 10 bases from J, with 11 bases between. This CDR3 region has 10 residues. This chain's CDR3 is CASGDSDYTF. In nucleotides, the CDR3 is TGTGCCAGCGGAGACAGCGACTACACCTTC.

The J gene is TRBJ2-3, the V gene TRBV5-8; tentative D call: TRBD2 (6 bases). Germline CDR1 SGHTS, CDR2 YDEGEE. V was shortened by 4 bases and J by 1 base, with 13 bases between the two germline ends. This CDR3 is built from 15 residues. CDR3 residues: CASSPDPGGTDTQYF. CDR3 nucleotides: TGTGCCAGCAGCCCGGACCCGGGGGGCACAGATACGCAGTATTTT.

The chain recombines TRBV6-1 with TRBJ2-6; D ambiguous. The CDR3 extends over 18 amino acids. Per germline, CDR1 MNHNS and CDR2 SASEGT. The V end lost 2 bases, the J end lost 0 bases, and 14 bases lay between the germline ends. The CDR3 DNA reads TGTGCCAGCAGTGAAACGAGATCACGGAGCTCTGGGGCCAACGTCCTGACTTTC. Translating it yields CASSETRSRSSGANVLTF.

The V gene is TRBV6-5, the J gene TRBJ1-1; 8 bases are a match to TRBD1. The ends lost 5 bases at V and 4 bases at J; junction bases unmatched: 6. Germline CDR1 is MNHEY and CDR2 is SVGAGI. This CDR3 has 14 residues. CDR3 protein: CASSTGTGGTEAFF. As DNA, the CDR3 is TGTGCCAGCAGTACCGGGACAGGAGGCACTGAAGCTTTCTTT.

In this sample, this clone turned up a few times. V is TRBV27 and J is TRBJ2-1; 8 nucleotides agree with TRBD2. The ends lost 6 bases at V and 4 bases at J; junction bases unmatched: 5. The germline V gene encodes CDR1 MNHEY and CDR2 SMNVEV (reference sequence). The CDR3 runs to 14 residues. The CDR3 reads CASSRGGGYNEQFF. For the CDR3, the DNA is TGTGCCAGCAGCCGGGGGGGAGGGTACAATGAGCAGTTCTTC.

This clone came up a few times. V gene TRBV25-1 combines with J gene TRBJ1-6, with a weak D call TRBD1 (5 bases). Looked up from germline, CDR1 is MGHDK and CDR2 is SYGVNS. The CDR3 is made up of 15 amino acids. V was shortened by 1 base and J by 5 bases, with 9 bases between the two germline ends. The CDR3 DNA follows: TGTGCCAGCAGTGAATCGGGACTGAATAATTCACCCCTCCACTTT. The encoded protein is CASSESGLNNSPLHF.

The rearrangement joins TRBV6-5 to TRBJ1-2, with a possible D match to TRBD1 (6 bases). With 2 bases removed from V and 8 bases from J, the gap between germline ends came to 18 bases. Germline lookup yields CDR1 MNHEY and CDR2 SVGAGI. CDR3 size: 15 residues. DNA for the CDR3: TGTGCCAGCAGTTACCGGGATCAGGGGCGAGGCGGCTACACCTTC. This codes for CASSYRDQGRGGYTF.

V usage is TRBV7-9 and J usage is TRBJ2-3; 12 positions agree with TRBD2. Germline CDR1 and CDR2: SEHNR and FQNEAQ (reference sequence). The CDR3 covers 16 residues. V lost 5 bases and J lost 0; bases outside the gene matches: 3. The CDR3 loop reads CASSAGLAGSTDTQYF. The CDR3 DNA follows: TGTGCCAGCAGCGCTGGACTAGCGGGAAGCACAGATACGCAGTATTTT.

This clone was seen a handful of times. The chain couples TRBV27 to TRBJ1-1; 7 bases line up with TRBD1. The CDR3 sequence is 13 residues long. With 3 bases clipped from V and 5 bases from J, the junction kept 3 bases outside the gene matches. Germline values: CDR1 MNHEY, CDR2 SMNVEV (reference sequence). CDR3: CASSFSGGTEAFF. The CDR3 nucleotides are TGTGCCAGCAGTTTCTCAGGGGGGACTGAAGCTTTCTTT.

V is TRBV7-9 and J is TRBJ2-3, with D perhaps matching TRBD2 (5 bases). The germline V gene encodes CDR1 SEHNR and CDR2 FQNEAQ (reference sequence). The CDR3 is 12 residues long. Trimming took 3 bases from V and 6 from J, leaving 7 bases between them. CDR3 nucleotide sequence: TGTGCCAGCAGCTTGGGAGCGGATACGCAGTATTTT. Amino acids: CASSLGADTQYF.

J is TRBJ2-1 and V is TRBV7-3, with TRBD2 as a possible D gene (6 bases). This CDR3 is built from 15 residues. Germline V gene sequence: CDR1 SGHTA, CDR2 FQGTGA. V lost 5 bases and J 6 bases, leaving 17 bases between the germline ends. The CDR3 loop reads CASSPARGEANEQFF. The CDR3 DNA is TGTGCCAGCAGCCCCGCGCGGGGAGAAGCCAATGAGCAGTTCTTC.

J is TRBJ2-1 and V is TRBV7-3; possible D gene TRBD2, 6 bases. V lost 6 bases and J lost 9, with 15 bases in between. This CDR3 spans 13 amino acids. Germline CDR1 reads SGHTA; CDR2 reads FQGTGA. CDR3 region: CASSPSSEGEQFF. For the CDR3, the DNA is TGTGCCAGCAGTCCATCTTCGGAGGGTGAGCAGTTCTTC.

Only a few counts were recorded for this clone. The chain has TRBV6-1 and TRBJ2-7; 7 bases are a match to TRBD2. V gave up 7 bases and J gave up 7 bases; unmatched junction bases: 7. The germline gives CDR1 MNHNS, CDR2 SASEGT. CDR3 size: 12 residues. CDR3 sequence: CASTESRGEQYF. As DNA, the CDR3 is TGTGCCAGCACCGAATCGCGGGGGGAGCAGTACTTC.

The chain couples TRBV29-1 to TRBJ1-4, with D perhaps TRBD1 (5 bases). V was clipped by 3 bases and J by 4 bases, with 6 bases between them. Germline V CDR1 and CDR2: SQVTM, ANQGSEA. CDR3 length: 12 amino acids. The CDR3 loop is CSVDDSNEKLFF. In DNA, the CDR3 is TGCAGCGTTGATGACAGTAATGAAAAACTGTTTTTT.